Below, 31 T cell receptor beta chains from the same sample are listed, as sequenced in a study of response to subunit inactivated influenza vaccine. MiXCR, applied by TCRdb to the RT-PCR reads, yields one record per CDR3 protein. The sample lists 860,000 or so distinct CDR3 sequences, 20% to 25% seen once, with about 9.4% in the top ten. The material was PBMCs from blood, obtained 4 to 6 days after vaccination. The source of these receptors is a man between 45 and 60 years old who received an inactivated influenza vaccine.

The chain's CDR3 is CASSFRDRAIQYF. In nucleotides, the CDR3 is TGTGCCAGCAGTTTCCGGGACAGGGCCATTCAGTACTTC. The chain recombines TRBV27 with TRBJ2-4; TRBD1 agrees at 9 bases. The germline V gene encodes CDR1 MNHEY and CDR2 SMNVEV (reference sequence). Trimming removed 3 bases from V and 9 bases from J; junction bases left unmatched: 3. This CDR3 is 13 amino acids long.

This clonotype was seen many times. The chain couples TRBV6-5 to TRBJ2-7; either TRBD1 or TRBD2 may fit D (5 bases each). V was shortened by 0 bases and J by 10 bases, with 19 bases between the two germline ends. This CDR3 is built from 15 residues. CDR1 and CDR2 from the germline V gene are MNHEY and SVGAGI. The CDR3 nucleotides are TGTGCCAGCAGTTACTCCCGGGGACGATCAATCCTTCAGTACTTC. Protein: CASSYSRGRSILQYF.

The chain combines TRBV24-1 with TRBJ1-2, with 11 nucleotides matching TRBD1. Trimming at V came to 4 bases and at J to 5 bases, leaving 5 bases not matched to a gene. The CDR3 loop spans 15 amino acids. Per germline, CDR1 KGHDR and CDR2 SFDVKD. CDR3 residues: CATSDRTGGLYGYTF. The CDR3 coding sequence is TGTGCCACCAGTGACCGGACAGGGGGCCTATATGGCTACACCTTC.

The chain employs TRBV29-1 and TRBJ2-1, with D hard to call. The CDR3 consists of 11 residues. The V gene's germline CDR1 is SQVTM and CDR2 ANQGSEA. Between the trimmed V and J ends, which lost 5 bases and 9 bases, there was a span of 11 bases. The CDR3, as DNA: TGCAGCGTTCAAAGAGTTGGTGAGCAGTTCTTC. Protein product: CSVQRVGEQFF.

In its sample, this clonotype was seen a few times. The chain recombines TRBV2 with TRBJ2-7; D is ambiguous. Germline V gives CDR1 SNHLY, CDR2 FYNNEI. This CDR3 has 14 amino acids. With 3 bases removed from V and 2 bases from J, the gap between germline ends came to 11 bases. The CDR3 nucleotides are TGTGCCAGCAGTGATGAGACACTTGCCTACGAGCAGTACTTC. This sequence encodes CASSDETLAYEQYF.

This chain connects TRBV4-1 to TRBJ2-5, with D perhaps matching TRBD1 or TRBD2 (6 bases each). V was trimmed by 1 base and J by 5 bases, leaving 17 bases between them. Looked up from germline, CDR1 is MGHRA and CDR2 is YSYEKL. This CDR3 spans 16 amino acids. The CDR3 reads CASSQGGAERLETQYF. CDR3 DNA sequence: TGCGCCAGCAGCCAAGGGGGGGCCGAGCGGTTGGAGACCCAGTACTTC.

The genes are TRBV5-1 and TRBJ2-3, with D perhaps matching TRBD1 or TRBD2 (5 bases each). This CDR3 has 15 residues. The V gene lost 3 bases and the J gene lost 6 bases, with 17 bases spanning the gap. Germline V gene sequence: CDR1 SGHRS, CDR2 YFSETQ. CDR3 in amino acids: CASSSPGPTRDTQYF. The DNA of the CDR3 is TGCGCCAGCAGCTCACCGGGACCAACAAGGGATACGCAGTATTTT.

Only a few counts were recorded for this clonotype. The V gene is TRBV4-3, the J gene TRBJ1-4; D is unclear. The CDR3 is 15 amino acids. The ends were cut back, 0 bases at V and 2 bases at J, with 7 bases in the middle. Per germline, CDR1 LGHNA and CDR2 YSLEER. CDR3: CASSQDQRTNEKLFF. Here the CDR3 DNA reads TGCGCCAGCAGCCAAGATCAACGGACTAATGAAAAACTGTTTTTT.

Only a few counts were recorded for this clonotype. J is TRBJ2-1 and V is TRBV11-2, with D uncertain. Trimming took off 5 bases at V and 6 bases at J, with 11 bases between the two ends. Germline CDR1 and CDR2: SGHAT and FQNNGV. There are 13 residues in the CDR3. In DNA form, the CDR3 reads TGTGCCAGCAGCACGCAGTCCCCCAATGAGCAGTTCTTC. Protein product: CASSTQSPNEQFF.

V is TRBV12-3 or TRBV12-4 and J is TRBJ2-5; 7 positions match TRBD1. Germline trimming cut 4 bases from V and 1 base from J; bases unmatched to any gene: 6. This CDR3 spans 15 amino acids. The DNA for the CDR3 is TGTGCCAGCAGTTCTAGTACAGGGGCCCAAGAGACCCAGTACTTC. It codes for CASSSSTGAQETQYF.

The chain joins TRBV7-2 to TRBJ2-7; weak D call: TRBD2 (5 bases). In germline, CDR1 is SGHTA, CDR2 FQGNSA. Trimming took 2 bases from V and 1 from J, leaving 9 bases between them. CDR3 length: 14 residues. The CDR3 DNA reads TGTGCCAGCAGCTTAATACGGGAATCCTACGAGCAGTACTTC. Its protein is CASSLIRESYEQYF.

This chain joins TRBV4-2 and TRBJ1-5, with TRBD1 identical over 9 bases. Trimming cost V 4 bases and J 7 bases; bases outside gene matches: 5. CDR3 size: 14 residues. Germline values: CDR1 LGHNA, CDR2 YNFKEQ. The DNA for the CDR3 is TGTGCCAGCAGCCTAAACACAGGGGGCCAGCCCCAGCATTTT. It encodes CASSLNTGGQPQHF.

The rearrangement links TRBV6-2 or TRBV6-3 to TRBJ2-5; 8 nucleotides agree with TRBD2. Trimming took 2 bases from V and 5 from J; bases not matched to a gene: 10. The germline V gene has CDR1 MNHEY and CDR2 SVGEGT. The CDR3 covers 16 residues. CDR3 bases: TGTGCCAGCAGTTACCCGGCCGGACTAGCCCGTGAGACCCAGTACTTC. Encoded protein: CASSYPAGLARETQYF.

The chain carries TRBV20-1 and TRBJ2-5; D perhaps matches TRBD2 (6 bases). The V gene lost 1 base and the J gene lost 3 bases, with 18 bases spanning the gap. Germline V gene sequence: CDR1 DFQATT, CDR2 SNEGSKA (reference sequence). This CDR3 contains 16 residues. Written as DNA, the CDR3 is TGCAGTGCTAGAGTCATAGGGACTCGGTTGAAAGAGACCCAGTACTTC. Protein sequence: CSARVIGTRLKETQYF.

This clonotype was seen once. The chain uses TRBV20-1 and TRBJ1-1; D uncertain. Germline V gene lookup returns CDR1 DFQATT and CDR2 SNEGSKA (reference sequence). The CDR3 sequence is 12 residues long. V lost 4 bases and J 4 bases, leaving 10 bases between the germline ends. CDR3 sequence reads: CSAIVGGTEAFF. The CDR3 DNA reads as TGCAGTGCTATTGTAGGTGGCACTGAAGCTTTCTTT.

The chain is built from TRBV12-3 or TRBV12-4 and TRBJ1-1; D not resolved. Trimming took 8 bases from V and 1 from J, leaving 14 bases between them. CDR3 length: 14 residues. CDR3 region: CASDLWASNTEAFF. CDR3 nucleotides: TGTGCCAGCGATCTCTGGGCTTCGAACACTGAAGCTTTCTTT.

J is TRBJ2-1 and V is TRBV20-1; 8 nucleotides agree with TRBD2. The length of the CDR3 is 14 residues. The J segment lost 4 bases and the V segment lost 5 bases, leaving 7 bases of the junction unmatched. Germline loops: CDR1 DFQATT, CDR2 SNEGSKA (reference sequence). The CDR3 here is CSALRGGTYNEQFF. The CDR3 DNA reads TGCAGTGCTCTCCGGGGGGGCACGTACAATGAGCAGTTCTTC.

The chain employs TRBV27 and TRBJ1-1; D is perhaps TRBD1 (5 bases). Between the trimmed V and J ends, which lost 2 bases and 7 bases, there was a span of 17 bases. This CDR3 spans 15 amino acids. The germline CDR1 and CDR2 sequences are MNHEY and SMNVEV (reference sequence). CDR3 sequence reads: CASSLGSGRGGEAFF. Written as DNA, the CDR3 is TGTGCCAGCAGTTTAGGCTCCGGAAGGGGTGGTGAAGCTTTCTTT.

The chain recombines TRBV5-1 with TRBJ2-3; D may be TRBD1 (6 bases). The CDR3 length is 14 residues. Trimming pared 7 bases from V and 4 bases from J, leaving 16 bases between. Germline CDR1 reads SGHRS; CDR2 reads YFSETQ. CDR3 coding DNA: TGCGCCAGCCATACAGGGTCGGGGCCAGATACGCAGTATTTT. Encoded protein: CASHTGSGPDTQYF.

This clonotype showed up just a few times. The gene calls are TRBV20-1 and TRBJ2-3, with 11 nucleotides matching TRBD2. Losses at the gene ends were 4 bases for V and 2 bases for J; bases not matched to a gene: 8. The CDR3 totals 16 residues. Germline lookup yields CDR1 DFQATT and CDR2 SNEGSKA (reference sequence). CDR3 loop: CSAIAGGPGPTDTQYF. CDR3 bases: TGCAGTGCTATAGCGGGAGGGCCAGGTCCCACAGATACGCAGTATTTT.

The chain has TRBV3-1 and TRBJ1-1, with D perhaps matching TRBD1 (5 bases). Germline loops: CDR1 LGHDT, CDR2 YNNKEL (reference sequence). The CDR3 has 14 amino acids. V gave up 6 bases and J gave up 1 base, with 12 bases separating them. CDR3 in DNA: TGTGCCAGCAGTGGGGCGGAAACGAACACTGAAGCTTTCTTT. This gives the protein CASSGAETNTEAFF. Complete variable domain (other parts from reference TRBV3-1 and TRBJ1-1): DTAVSQTPKYLVTQMGNDKSIKCEQNLGHDTMYWYKQDSKKFLKIMFSYNNKELIINETVPNRFSPKSPDKAHLNLHINSLELGDSAVYFCASSGAETNTEAFFGQGTRLTVV.

This clonotype was found a few times. This rearrangement joins TRBV12-3 or TRBV12-4 to TRBJ2-2, with unresolved D. Trimming left V 10 bases short and J 2 bases short, with 14 bases between. CDR3 length: 14 amino acids. The CDR3 here is CATAWGINTGELFF. CDR3 nucleotide sequence: TGTGCCACCGCCTGGGGAATAAACACCGGGGAGCTGTTTTTT.

CDR3 residues: CASSWGGLAESYEQYF. The CDR3 DNA is TGTGCCAGCAGCTGGGGCGGACTAGCGGAATCCTACGAGCAGTACTTC. This rearrangement joins TRBV7-8 to TRBJ2-7, with 10 bases identical to TRBD2. CDR3 size: 16 residues. The trim removed 4 bases at V and 1 base at J, leaving 7 bases unmatched. CDR1 and CDR2 from the germline V gene are SGHVS and FQNEAQ.

The chain has TRBV15 and TRBJ2-5, with D hard to call. The V gene lost 0 bases and the J gene lost 6 bases, with 5 bases spanning the gap. This CDR3 has 12 amino acids. Germline values: CDR1 LNHNV, CDR2 YYDKDF (reference sequence). The CDR3 region has the DNA TGTGCCACCAGCAGAGACAGGCAGACCCAGTACTTC. It is translated as CATSRDRQTQYF.

This chain links TRBV7-9 with TRBJ1-2; D is possibly TRBD1 (5 bases). Germline V gene data show CDR1 as SEHNR and CDR2 as FQNEAQ (reference sequence). The CDR3 spans 13 residues. The V and J ends lost 6 bases and 6 bases respectively, with 14 bases between them. Here the CDR3 DNA reads TGTGCCAGCAGGGAGTGGGGGGAGGATGGCTACACCTTC. Encoded protein: CASREWGEDGYTF.

This clonotype was seen at least ten times. This chain connects TRBV7-8 to TRBJ1-6; D is unresolved. The CDR3 spans 17 residues. Trimming took 2 bases from V and 0 from J, leaving 11 bases between them. The V gene's germline CDR1 is SGHVS and CDR2 FQNEAQ. The CDR3, as DNA: TGTGCCAGCAGCTTACTACAGATCCTCTCCTATAATTCACCCCTCCACTTT. Its protein product is CASSLLQILSYNSPLHF.

This clonotype was found a few times. This rearrangement joins TRBV29-1 to TRBJ2-1, with 14 positions matching TRBD2. V gave up 6 bases and J gave up 9 bases; unmatched junction bases: 7. This CDR3 is built from 14 residues. CDR1 SQVTM and CDR2 ANQGSEA come from the germline V gene. The CDR3 sequence is CSVVPGLAGAEQFF. The CDR3 nucleotides read TGCAGCGTAGTTCCGGGACTAGCGGGAGCTGAGCAGTTCTTC.

This clonotype has only a few counts. The chain has TRBV7-9 and TRBJ2-1; 9 nucleotides match TRBD2. Germline V CDR1 and CDR2: SEHNR, FQNEAQ (reference sequence). This CDR3 spans 12 amino acids. The CDR3 loop reads CAGASGASEQFF. CDR3 DNA sequence: TGTGCTGGGGCTAGCGGGGCTAGTGAGCAGTTCTTC.

Ten or more counts support this clonotype. The chain couples TRBV4-3 to TRBJ2-2; no reliable D call. The ends were cut back, 0 bases at V and 3 bases at J, with 14 bases in the middle. This CDR3 contains 17 residues. Germline values: CDR1 LGHNA, CDR2 YSLEER. Here the CDR3 DNA reads TGCGCCAGCAGCCAAGATTGGAGAGACCTCCACACCGGGGAGCTGTTTTTT. Its translation is CASSQDWRDLHTGELFF.

The chain couples TRBV7-9 to TRBJ2-7, with D unclear. The V end was cut by 2 bases, the J end by 6 bases, with 11 bases between. From germline, CDR1 is SEHNR and CDR2 FQNEAQ (reference sequence). This CDR3 has 13 amino acids. The CDR3 sequence: CASSLLSESEQYF. The CDR3 DNA reads TGTGCCAGCAGCTTACTATCTGAATCCGAGCAGTACTTC.

The chain carries TRBV9 and TRBJ2-1; 10 bases align to TRBD2. Germline V gene lookup returns CDR1 SGDLS and CDR2 YYNGEE. The V segment lost 0 bases and the J segment 10 bases; nucleotides outside the gene matches: 7. The length of the CDR3 is 15 residues. The CDR3 sequence: CASSVEVAGGGEQFF. The CDR3 bases are TGTGCCAGCAGCGTAGAGGTAGCGGGAGGTGGGGAGCAGTTCTTC.